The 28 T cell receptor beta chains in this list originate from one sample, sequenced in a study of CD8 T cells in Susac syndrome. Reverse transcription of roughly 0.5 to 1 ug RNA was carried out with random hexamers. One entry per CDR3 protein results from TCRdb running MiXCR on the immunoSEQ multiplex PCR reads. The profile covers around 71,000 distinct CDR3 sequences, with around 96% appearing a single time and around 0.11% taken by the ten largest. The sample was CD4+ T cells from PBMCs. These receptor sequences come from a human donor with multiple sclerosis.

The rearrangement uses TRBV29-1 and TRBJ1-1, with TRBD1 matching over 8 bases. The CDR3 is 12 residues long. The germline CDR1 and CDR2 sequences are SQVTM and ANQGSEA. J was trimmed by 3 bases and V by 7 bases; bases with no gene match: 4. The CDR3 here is CSADRGDTEAFF. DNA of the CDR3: TGCAGCGCCGACAGGGGCGACACTGAAGCTTTCTTT.

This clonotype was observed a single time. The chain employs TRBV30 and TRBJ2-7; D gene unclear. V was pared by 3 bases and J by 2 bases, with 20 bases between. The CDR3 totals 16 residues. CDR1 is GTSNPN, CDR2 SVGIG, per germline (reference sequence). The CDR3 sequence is CAWRQKPSFATYEQYF. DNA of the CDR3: TGTGCCTGGAGGCAAAAGCCCTCCTTTGCGACCTACGAGCAGTACTTC.

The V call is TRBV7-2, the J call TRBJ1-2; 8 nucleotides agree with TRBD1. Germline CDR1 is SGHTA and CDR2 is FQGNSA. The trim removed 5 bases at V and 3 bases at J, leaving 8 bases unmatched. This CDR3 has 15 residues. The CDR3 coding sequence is TGTGCCAGCAGCACAGGGGGTGGAATCGACTATGGCTACACCTTC. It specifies CASSTGGGIDYGYTF. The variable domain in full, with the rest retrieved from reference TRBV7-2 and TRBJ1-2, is GAGVSQSPSNKVTEKGKDVELRCDPISGHTALYWYRQSLGQGLEFLIYFQGNSAPDKSGLPSDRFSAERTGGSVSTLTIQRTQQEDSAVYLCASSTGGGIDYGYTFGSGTRLTVV.

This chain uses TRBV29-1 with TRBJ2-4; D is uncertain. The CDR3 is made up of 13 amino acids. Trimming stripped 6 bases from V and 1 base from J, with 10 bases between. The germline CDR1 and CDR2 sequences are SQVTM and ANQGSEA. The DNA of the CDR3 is TGCAGCGTGCTGCTTGGTGCCAAAAACATTCAGTACTTC. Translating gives CSVLLGAKNIQYF.

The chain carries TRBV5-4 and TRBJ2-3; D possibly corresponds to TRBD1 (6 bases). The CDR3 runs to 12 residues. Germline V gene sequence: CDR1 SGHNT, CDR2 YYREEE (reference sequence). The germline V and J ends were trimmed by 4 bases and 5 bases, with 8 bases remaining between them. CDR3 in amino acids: CASSRQEDTQYF. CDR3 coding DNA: TGTGCCAGCAGCCGACAGGAAGATACGCAGTATTTT.

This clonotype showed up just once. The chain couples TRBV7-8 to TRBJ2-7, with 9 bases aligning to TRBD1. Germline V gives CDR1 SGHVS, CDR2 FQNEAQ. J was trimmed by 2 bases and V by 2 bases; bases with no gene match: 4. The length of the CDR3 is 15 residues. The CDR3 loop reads CASSLLGQGPYEQYF. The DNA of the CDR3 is TGTGCCAGCAGCTTACTAGGACAGGGGCCCTACGAGCAGTACTTC.

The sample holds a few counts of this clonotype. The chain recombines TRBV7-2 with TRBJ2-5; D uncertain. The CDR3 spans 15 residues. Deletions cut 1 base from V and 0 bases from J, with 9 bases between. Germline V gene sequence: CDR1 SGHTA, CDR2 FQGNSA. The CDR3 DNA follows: TGTGCCAGCAGCTTAGGTTACGAAGACCAAGAGACCCAGTACTTC. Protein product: CASSLGYEDQETQYF.

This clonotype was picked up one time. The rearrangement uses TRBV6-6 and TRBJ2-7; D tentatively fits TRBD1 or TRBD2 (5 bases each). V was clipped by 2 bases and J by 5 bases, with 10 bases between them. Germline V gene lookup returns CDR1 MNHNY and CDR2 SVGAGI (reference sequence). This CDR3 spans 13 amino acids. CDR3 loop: CASSYVRDHEQYF. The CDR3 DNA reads TGTGCCAGCAGTTACGTTCGGGACCACGAGCAGTACTTC.

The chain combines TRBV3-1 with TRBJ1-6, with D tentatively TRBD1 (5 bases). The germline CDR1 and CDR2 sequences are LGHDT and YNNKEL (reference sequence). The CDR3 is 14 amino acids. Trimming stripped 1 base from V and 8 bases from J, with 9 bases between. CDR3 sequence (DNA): TGTGCCAGCAGCCAAGTGGGGACGCATTCACCCCTCCACTTT. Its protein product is CASSQVGTHSPLHF.

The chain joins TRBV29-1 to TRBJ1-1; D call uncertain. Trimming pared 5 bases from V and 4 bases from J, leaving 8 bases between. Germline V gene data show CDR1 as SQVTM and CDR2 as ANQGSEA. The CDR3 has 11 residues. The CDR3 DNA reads TGCAGCGTTCTAGGTGGCACTGAAGCTTTCTTT. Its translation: CSVLGGTEAFF.

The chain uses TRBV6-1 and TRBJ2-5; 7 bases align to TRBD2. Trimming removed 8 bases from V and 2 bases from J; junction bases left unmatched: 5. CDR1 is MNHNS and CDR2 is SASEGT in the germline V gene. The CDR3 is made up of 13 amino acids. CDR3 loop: CASALAEQETQYF. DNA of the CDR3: TGTGCCAGCGCCCTAGCGGAGCAAGAGACCCAGTACTTC.

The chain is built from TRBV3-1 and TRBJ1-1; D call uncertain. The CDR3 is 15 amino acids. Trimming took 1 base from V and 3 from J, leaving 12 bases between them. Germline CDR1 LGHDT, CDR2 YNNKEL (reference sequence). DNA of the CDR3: TGTGCCAGCAGCCAAGTGAGTTCAGTCGACACTGAAGCTTTCTTT. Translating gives CASSQVSSVDTEAFF.

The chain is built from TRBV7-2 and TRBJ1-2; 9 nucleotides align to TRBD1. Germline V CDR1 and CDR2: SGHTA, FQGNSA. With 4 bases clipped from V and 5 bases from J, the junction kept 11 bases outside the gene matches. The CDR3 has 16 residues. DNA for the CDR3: TGTGCCAGCAGCTCGAGGGGGACAGGGTCTTTTTATGGCTACACCTTC. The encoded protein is CASSSRGTGSFYGYTF.

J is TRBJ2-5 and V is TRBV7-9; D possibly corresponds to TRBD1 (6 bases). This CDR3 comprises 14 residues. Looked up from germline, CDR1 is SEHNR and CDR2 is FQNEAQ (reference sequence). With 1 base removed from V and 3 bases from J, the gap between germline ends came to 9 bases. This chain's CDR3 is CASSLGTAKETQYF. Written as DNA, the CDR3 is TGTGCCAGCAGCTTAGGGACAGCGAAAGAGACCCAGTACTTC.

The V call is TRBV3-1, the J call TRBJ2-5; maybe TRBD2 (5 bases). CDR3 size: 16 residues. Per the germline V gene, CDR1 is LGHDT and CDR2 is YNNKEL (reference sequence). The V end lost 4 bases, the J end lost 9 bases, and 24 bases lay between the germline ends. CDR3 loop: CASSPKLGAVPGAQYF. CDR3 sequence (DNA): TGTGCCAGCAGCCCCAAGCTGGGAGCGGTGCCTGGGGCCCAGTACTTC.

The CDR3 nucleotides read TGCAGTGCTAGTCGGGGCGAGCAGTTCTTC. Translating gives CSASRGEQFF. The gene calls are TRBV20-1 and TRBJ2-1, with D possibly being TRBD1 or TRBD2 (5 bases each). Germline assignment: CDR1 DFQATT and CDR2 SNEGSKA (reference sequence). Trimming removed 3 bases from V and 10 bases from J, with 7 bases in between. The CDR3 extends over 10 amino acids.

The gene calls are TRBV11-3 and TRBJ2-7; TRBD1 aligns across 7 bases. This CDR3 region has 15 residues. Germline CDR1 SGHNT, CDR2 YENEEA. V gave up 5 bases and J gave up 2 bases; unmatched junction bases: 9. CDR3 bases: TGTGCCAGCAGCCCACCCCCAGGGGGAGCCTACGAGCAGTACTTC. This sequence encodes CASSPPPGGAYEQYF.

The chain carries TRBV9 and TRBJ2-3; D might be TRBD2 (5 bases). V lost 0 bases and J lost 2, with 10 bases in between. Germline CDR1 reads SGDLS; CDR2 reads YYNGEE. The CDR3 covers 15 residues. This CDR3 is CASSVGGGPTDTQYF. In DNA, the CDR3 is TGTGCCAGCAGCGTAGGTGGAGGACCCACAGATACGCAGTATTTT.

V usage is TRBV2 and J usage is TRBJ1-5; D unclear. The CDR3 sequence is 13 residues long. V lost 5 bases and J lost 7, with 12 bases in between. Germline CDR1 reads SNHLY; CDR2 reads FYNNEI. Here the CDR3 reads CASSRDNTQPQHF. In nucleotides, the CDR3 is TGTGCCAGCAGTAGAGACAACACCCAGCCCCAGCATTTT.

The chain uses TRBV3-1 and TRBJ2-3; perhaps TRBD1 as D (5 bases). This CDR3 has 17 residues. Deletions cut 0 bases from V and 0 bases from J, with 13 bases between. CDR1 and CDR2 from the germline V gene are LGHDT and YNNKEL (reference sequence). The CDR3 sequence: CASSQERWAGSTDTQYF. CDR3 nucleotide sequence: TGTGCCAGCAGCCAAGAACGTTGGGCAGGGAGCACAGATACGCAGTATTTT.

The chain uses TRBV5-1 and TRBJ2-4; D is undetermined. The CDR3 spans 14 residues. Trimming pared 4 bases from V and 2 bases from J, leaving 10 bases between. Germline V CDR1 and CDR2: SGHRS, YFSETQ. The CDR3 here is CASSRDGPKNIQYF. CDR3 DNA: TGCGCCAGCAGCAGAGACGGGCCCAAAAACATTCAGTACTTC.

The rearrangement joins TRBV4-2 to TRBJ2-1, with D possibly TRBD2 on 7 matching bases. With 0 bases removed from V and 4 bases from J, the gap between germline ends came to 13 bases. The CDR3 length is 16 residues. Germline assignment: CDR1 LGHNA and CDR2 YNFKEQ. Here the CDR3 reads CASSQEGGGAYNEQFF. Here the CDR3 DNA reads TGTGCCAGCAGCCAAGAGGGAGGGGGGGCATACAATGAGCAGTTCTTC.

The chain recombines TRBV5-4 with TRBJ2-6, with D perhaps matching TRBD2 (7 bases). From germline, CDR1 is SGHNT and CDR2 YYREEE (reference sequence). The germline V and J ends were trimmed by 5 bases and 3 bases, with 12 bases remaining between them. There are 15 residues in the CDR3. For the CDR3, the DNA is TGTGCCAGCAGGCCGGGGGGCCATGGGGCCAACGTCCTGACTTTC. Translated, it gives CASRPGGHGANVLTF.

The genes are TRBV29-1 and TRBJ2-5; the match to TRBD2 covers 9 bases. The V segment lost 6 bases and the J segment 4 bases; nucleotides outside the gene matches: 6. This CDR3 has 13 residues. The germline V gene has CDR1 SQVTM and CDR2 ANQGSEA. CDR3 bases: TGCAGCGTAAGCGAGACTAGCGGAGAGACCCAGTACTTC. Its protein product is CSVSETSGETQYF.

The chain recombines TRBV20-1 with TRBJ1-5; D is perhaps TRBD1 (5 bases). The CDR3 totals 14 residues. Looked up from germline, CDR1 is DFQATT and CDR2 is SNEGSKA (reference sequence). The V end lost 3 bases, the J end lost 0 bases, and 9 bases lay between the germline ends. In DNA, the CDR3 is TGCAGTGCTAGTGACGGGACTAGCAATCAGCCCCAGCATTTT. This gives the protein CSASDGTSNQPQHF.

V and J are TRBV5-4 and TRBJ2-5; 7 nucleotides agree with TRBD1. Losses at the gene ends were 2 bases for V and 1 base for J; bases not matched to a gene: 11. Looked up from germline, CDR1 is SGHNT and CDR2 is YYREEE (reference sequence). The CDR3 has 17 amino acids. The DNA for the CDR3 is TGTGCCAGCAGCTTAAATCCCGGGACAGCAAGCCAAGAGACCCAGTACTTC. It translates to CASSLNPGTASQETQYF.

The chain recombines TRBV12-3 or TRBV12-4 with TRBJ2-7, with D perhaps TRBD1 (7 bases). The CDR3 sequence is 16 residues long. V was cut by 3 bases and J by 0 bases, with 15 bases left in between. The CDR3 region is CASSFFQGGSSYEQYF. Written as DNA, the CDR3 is TGTGCCAGCAGTTTTTTTCAGGGGGGTTCCTCCTACGAGCAGTACTTC.

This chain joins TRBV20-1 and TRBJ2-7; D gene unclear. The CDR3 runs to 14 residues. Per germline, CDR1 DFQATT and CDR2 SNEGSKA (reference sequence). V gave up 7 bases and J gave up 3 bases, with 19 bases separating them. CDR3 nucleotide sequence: TGCAGTGGCCGGTGGGCAGTATTAGTCTACGAGCAGTACTTC. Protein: CSGRWAVLVYEQYF.